This is a list of T cell receptor beta chains from one sample in a study of T cell repertoires in cytomegalovirus infection. TCRdb fed the reads into MiXCR, producing one record per CDR3 protein. The table lists 43,000 or so distinct CDR3 sequences, about a fifth of them singletons. Their specific antigens are unknown. Sample: CD8+ T cells from cultured PBMCs, taken from culture after CMV antigen stimulation. Receptors originate from a human donor in good health (CMV status not recorded). Some clones in this sample may be carry-over from other donors' samples. The conserved cysteine and the conserved F or W are not part of the CDR3 here.

J gene	V gene	CDR3 protein
TRBJ2-3	TRBV7-6	ASSLYRVGGRLSDTQY
TRBJ2-5	TRBV6-1	ASSQLGLAGSLETQY
TRBJ1-1	TRBV29-1	SVVRADTEAF
TRBJ2-5	TRBV11-2	ASSLDSTDLAQETQY
TRBJ1-1	TRBV9	ASSPFQGGKTEAF
TRBJ2-2	TRBV14	ASSLGRTGELF
TRBJ1-6	TRBV6-6	ASSWTADNSPLH
TRBJ2-3	TRBV6-6	ASTGLAVGTDTQY
TRBJ1-2	TRBV27	ASGQGVFYGYT
TRBJ2-7	TRBV4-3	ASSQDQGDTKQY
TRBJ1-4	TRBV11-2	ASSLEYGEKLF